Listed below are T cell receptor beta chains from one sample, sequenced in a study of blood T cell repertoires in COVID-19. Produced via immunoSEQ multiplex PCR; TCRdb's table is partial and in-frame only. The profile shows roughly 71,000 clones, approximately 84% of them singletons. The specimen sequenced was peripheral blood. These receptors were taken from a man aged 50-60 years with active COVID-19. Both conserved end residues are part of each CDR3. D genes are given only for firm matches. Not all rows give a size; the values are once, few, many and, for expanded clones, a class.

J	V	D	size	CDR3	DNA
TRBJ2-3	TRBV27	TRBD2	NA	CASSNGGGAAADTQYF	TGTGCCAGCAGTAACGGCGGGGGGGCCGCCGCAGATACGCAGTATTTT
TRBJ2-2	TRBV13	TRBD2	NA	CASSLRRGGVGELFF	TGTGCCAGCAGCTTAAGGCGGGGGGGCGTCGGGGAGCTGTTTTTT
TRBJ1-5	TRBV9	NA	NA	CASSVGAGREPQHF	TGTGCCAGCAGCGTAGGAGCGGGGAGGGAGCCCCAGCATTTT
TRBJ1-5	TRBV2	NA	NA	CASSTVNQPQHF	TGTGCCAGCAGTACAGTCAATCAGCCCCAGCATTTT
TRBJ2-1	TRBV2	TRBD2	NA	CASLAGDFYNEQFF	TGTGCCAGCCTCGCGGGGGATTTTTACAATGAGCAGTTCTTC
TRBJ2-3	TRBV18	TRBD2	NA	CASSPGLSGAGYF	TGTGCCAGCTCACCAGGCCTGTCGGGAGCGGGATATTTT
TRBJ2-3	TRBV7-2	NA	NA	CASSFRTGGSDTQYF	TGTGCCAGCAGCTTTCGAACGGGGGGCTCAGATACGCAGTATTTT
TRBJ1-2	TRBV5-5	NA	NA	CASSLAGVDYGYTF	TGTGCCAGCAGCTTGGCAGGGGTGGACTATGGCTACACCTTC
TRBJ2-7	TRBV5-4	TRBD2	NA	CASSYPGGAHEQYF	TGTGCCAGCAGCTACCCCGGGGGGGCTCACGAGCAGTACTTC
TRBJ1-2	TRBV7-2	TRBD1	once	CASSLTWTGVFGGYTF	TGTGCCAGCAGCTTAACTTGGACAGGGGTCTTTGGAGGCTACACCTTC
TRBJ2-1	TRBV7-2	TRBD2	NA	CASSLGLASYNEQFF	TGTGCCAGCAGCTTGGGACTAGCCTCCTACAATGAGCAGTTCTTC
TRBJ2-7	TRBV25-1	NA	NA	CASSVGFREQYF	TGTGCCAGCAGTGTCGGGTTCCGCGAGCAGTACTTC
TRBJ2-1	TRBV7-5	NA	NA	CARSLTPTGGDEQFF	TGTGCCAGAAGCTTAACACCCACAGGGGGCGATGAGCAGTTCTTC
TRBJ1-1	TRBV2	NA	NA	CASSEYGTNLGTEAFF	TGTGCCAGCAGTGAATACGGGACAAATCTTGGCACTGAAGCTTTCTTT
TRBJ1-5	TRBV5-1	TRBD1	NA	CASSQGQGSNQPQHF	TGCGCCAGCAGCCAGGGACAGGGCAGCAATCAGCCCCAGCATTTT
TRBJ1-6	TRBV30	TRBD1	NA	CAWSGQGASPLHF	TGTGCCTGGAGTGGTCAGGGGGCATCACCCCTCCACTTT
TRBJ2-1	TRBV10-3	TRBD1	NA	CAAGTDYNEQFF	TGTGCCGCCGGGACAGACTACAATGAGCAGTTCTTC
TRBJ1-2	TRBV6-4	NA	once	CASSDQQGGGYTF	TGTGCCAGCAGTGACCAACAGGGCGGCGGCTACACCTTC
TRBJ2-1	TRBV4-2	NA	NA	CASSPWGQFENEQFF	TGTGCCAGCAGCCCCTGGGGGCAGTTTGAAAATGAGCAGTTCTTC
TRBJ2-3	TRBV6-1	NA	NA	CASSEVLGSLGQYF	TGTGCCAGCAGTGAAGTATTGGGGAGCCTGGGGCAGTATTTT